This section outlines one T cell receptor beta chain sequence together with its context. Its specificity is unknown. This sample stems from a study of T cells in Graves' hyperthyroidism and ophthalmopathy. Overall study results and limits: Among clonotypes expanded in thyroid above 0.001, most were also found in blood.

CDR1 is GTSNPN and CDR2 is SVGIG in the germline V gene (reference sequence). The CDR3 is made up of 17 amino acids. The V and J ends lost 2 bases and 2 bases respectively, with 19 bases between them. Thyroid ultrasound, orbital computed tomography, clinical symptoms, and serum thyroxine and TRAb underpinned diagnoses. Researchers took RNA transcripts and amplified the TCR beta CDR3 regions from them. Primed by the HTBI set, a first-round RT-PCR was run on the TCR CDR3. MiXCR, run by TCRdb on the multiplex PCR reads, gives a single entry per CDR3 protein. Counted here are a few hundred thousand distinct CDR3 sequences, around 20% occurring once; the ten biggest clones make up around 27%.

This chain joins TRBV30 and TRBJ2-1; D remains unclear. The clonotype originates from a man between 18 and 35 years old with Graves' hyperthyroidism. Material for sequencing was blood. CDR3 sequence: CAWSSGRTIGTYNEQFF. CDR3 nucleotide sequence: TGTGCCTGGAGTTCAGGTCGGACCATTGGAACCTACAATGAGCAGTTCTTC.